A selection of T cell receptor beta chains follows, all from one sample in a study of blood T cell repertoires in COVID-19. Generated by immunoSEQ multiplex PCR, the TCRdb table keeps only in-frame clones and is missing some. The table includes over 300,000 clones, around 90% detected once. The sample taken for sequencing was PBMCs or T cells enriched from blood (not recorded which). Every receptor here comes from a woman aged 30 to 39 who had recovered from COVID-19. Both conserved end residues are trimmed from each CDR3.

j_call: TRBJ1-5; v_call: TRBV7-2; cdr3_aa: ASSTMTGWQPQH
j_call: TRBJ1-4; v_call: TRBV7-9; cdr3_aa: ASSSLRGLDEKLF
j_call: TRBJ1-5; v_call: TRBV24-1; cdr3_aa: ATSDLGQVNQPQH
j_call: TRBJ2-5; v_call: TRBV2; cdr3_aa: ASNPGLATQETQY
j_call: TRBJ1-2; v_call: TRBV6-6; cdr3_aa: ASSYPNRDRGLGYT
j_call: TRBJ1-1; v_call: TRBV7-2; cdr3_aa: ASSVFQGTEAF
j_call: TRBJ1-4; v_call: TRBV6-5; cdr3_aa: ATGTGGEKLF
j_call: TRBJ1-1; v_call: TRBV7-3; cdr3_aa: ASSIQGNTEAF
j_call: TRBJ1-6; v_call: TRBV30; cdr3_aa: ARGPGGGSPLH
j_call: TRBJ1-5; v_call: TRBV19; cdr3_aa: ASASAGAQPQH
j_call: TRBJ1-2; v_call: TRBV9; cdr3_aa: ASSVAPGGMKDYGYT
j_call: TRBJ1-1; v_call: TRBV5-4; cdr3_aa: ASSGELNTEAF
j_call: TRBJ1-3; v_call: TRBV18; cdr3_aa: ASSLVWDSSGNTIY
j_call: TRBJ1-4; v_call: TRBV6-2/TRBV6-3; cdr3_aa: ASSYRGAQEKLF
j_call: TRBJ2-1; v_call: TRBV7-2; cdr3_aa: ASSFLSGGLYNEQF
j_call: TRBJ1-1; v_call: TRBV27; cdr3_aa: ASSPTEMNTEAF
j_call: TRBJ1-5; v_call: TRBV7-2; cdr3_aa: ASSSARDQPQH
j_call: TRBJ1-6; v_call: TRBV19; cdr3_aa: ASRSGQGNSPLH
j_call: TRBJ1-2; v_call: TRBV2; cdr3_aa: ASSDSGSGTLGGGYT
j_call: TRBJ1-2; v_call: TRBV11-2; cdr3_aa: ASSFPARNYGYT
j_call: TRBJ2-1; v_call: TRBV15; cdr3_aa: ATSREVAEQF
j_call: TRBJ1-2; v_call: TRBV7-3; cdr3_aa: ASSLIGTEGYT
j_call: TRBJ1-1; v_call: TRBV5-1; cdr3_aa: ASSLANGRQKTTEAF
j_call: TRBJ1-1; v_call: TRBV27; cdr3_aa: ASSWVVGSKAF
j_call: TRBJ1-4; v_call: TRBV27; cdr3_aa: ASSASGGLARKLF
j_call: TRBJ2-7; v_call: TRBV6-5; cdr3_aa: ASSYASGTGSYEQY
j_call: TRBJ1-1; v_call: TRBV21-1; cdr3_aa: ASSKVRASRGGFEAF
j_call: TRBJ2-5; v_call: TRBV15; cdr3_aa: ATSAGTGKSETQY
j_call: TRBJ2-1; v_call: TRBV6-4; cdr3_aa: ASSPREGVSYNEQF
j_call: TRBJ1-1; v_call: TRBV4-2; cdr3_aa: ASSQDQGSPEAF
j_call: TRBJ1-2; v_call: TRBV6-5; cdr3_aa: ASSRTGGRGYGYT
j_call: TRBJ2-1; v_call: TRBV19; cdr3_aa: ASSQTSGGAVEQF
j_call: TRBJ2-7; v_call: TRBV18; cdr3_aa: ASSPLGGVDEQY
j_call: TRBJ2-3; v_call: TRBV7-3; cdr3_aa: ASSWTTGGADTQY
j_call: TRBJ1-5; v_call: TRBV27; cdr3_aa: ASSLTGLGNQPQH
j_call: TRBJ1-1; v_call: TRBV19; cdr3_aa: ASSLVGTAHGTEAF
j_call: TRBJ2-3; v_call: TRBV2; cdr3_aa: ASGGLPYRDTQY
j_call: TRBJ1-1; v_call: TRBV6-1; cdr3_aa: ASSETKHTEAF
j_call: TRBJ1-5; v_call: TRBV27; cdr3_aa: ASRQGGNQPQH
j_call: TRBJ2-2; v_call: TRBV7-9; cdr3_aa: ASSVNRGTGELF
j_call: TRBJ1-2; v_call: TRBV2; cdr3_aa: ANRDRGLNYGYT
j_call: TRBJ1-6; v_call: TRBV30; cdr3_aa: ACSAGTGRSPLH
j_call: TRBJ1-1; v_call: TRBV4-3; cdr3_aa: ASSQGGGSLTEAF
j_call: TRBJ1-3; v_call: TRBV5-1; cdr3_aa: ASSLGGGSGNTIY
j_call: TRBJ1-1; v_call: TRBV12-3/TRBV12-4; cdr3_aa: ASSSRQGAF
j_call: TRBJ1-1; v_call: TRBV4-2; cdr3_aa: ASSQPSHTEAF
j_call: TRBJ2-2; v_call: TRBV2; cdr3_aa: ASRLNGGTNTGELF
j_call: TRBJ2-3; v_call: TRBV7-9; cdr3_aa: ASSLAQGLTDTQY
j_call: TRBJ2-1; v_call: TRBV15; cdr3_aa: ATSISRAEQF
j_call: TRBJ1-6; v_call: TRBV6-5; cdr3_aa: ASSPWDSRRSPLH
j_call: TRBJ1-1; v_call: TRBV6-5; cdr3_aa: ASSSYRARDTEAF
j_call: TRBJ2-3; v_call: TRBV6-5; cdr3_aa: ASSNGLGFPDTQY
j_call: TRBJ1-1; v_call: TRBV7-3; cdr3_aa: ASSLYMNTEAF
j_call: TRBJ1-2; v_call: TRBV7-2; cdr3_aa: ASSGRLGPNYGYT
j_call: TRBJ1-5; v_call: TRBV4-2; cdr3_aa: ASSPLGQTYQPQH
j_call: TRBJ1-5; v_call: TRBV18; cdr3_aa: ASSPDRTYQPQH
j_call: TRBJ1-6; v_call: TRBV28; cdr3_aa: ASRQDRVLSPLH
j_call: TRBJ1-6; v_call: TRBV5-5; cdr3_aa: ASSQTGINSPLH
j_call: TRBJ2-3; v_call: TRBV2; cdr3_aa: ASSEAGFSTDTQY